This TCR beta chain was identified during a study of regulatory T cells in long-lasting Graves disease. Turning to the study itself: Newly diagnosed Graves' patients had under 3 months of antithyroid drugs.

Time point reported: newly diagnosed GD, antithyroid drugs for less than 3 months. RNA extracted from PBMCs served as the sequencing template. The patient group derived from an endocrinology department in Xi'an, China. Arm-PCR with iRepertoire HTBI primers amplified the CDR3 regions for these TCR beta libraries. MiXCR was run by TCRdb on the multiplex PCR reads, yielding one entry per CDR3 protein. The data show 450,000 to 600,000 distinct CDR3 sequences, with roughly 13% seen just once and about 10% held by the top ten. The germline V gene has CDR1 SGHDT and CDR2 YYEEEE. V shed 3 bases and J shed 6 bases, with 15 bases lying between them. The CDR3 is 14 amino acids. Study-wide results and caveats: Peripheral blood alone, not thyroid tissue, underwent study.

On this clonotype: Its antigen is still unknown.

This sample was also put to use in a study of T cells in Graves' hyperthyroidism and ophthalmopathy. That investigation notes: The HTBI set primed first-round TCR CDR3 RT-PCR.

The genes are TRBV5-6 and TRBJ1-1; D is perhaps TRBD1 (6 bases). The sample consisted of peripheral blood mononuclear cells (PBMCs), taken at new diagnosis, from a patient treated with antithyroid drugs. The clonotype originates from a young man with Graves disease. This CDR3 reads CASSSLRGRAEAFF. In DNA, the CDR3 is TGTGCCAGCAGCTCCCTCAGGGGAAGGGCTGAAGCTTTCTTT.